The source of this T cell receptor beta chain is a study of blood T cell repertoires in COVID-19. Measured with immunoSEQ multiplex PCR; TCRdb has only the in-frame clones, and not every one. The repertoire has approximately 94,000 clones, around nine tenths of them found once; the top ten carry about 4.6%. The CDR3 runs 14 residues. V shed 0 bases and J shed 8 bases, with 13 bases lying between them. Germline CDR1 MNHEY, CDR2 SVGAGI. Sequenced input: peripheral blood. This receptor was taken from a human donor in a cohort sampled during active COVID-19. The chain is built from TRBV6-5 and TRBJ1-2, with D perhaps matching TRBD1 (5 bases). The CDR3 reads CASSYSLRGGGYTF. The CDR3 nucleotides are TGTGCCAGCAGTTACTCGTTAAGGGGAGGAGGCTACACCTTC.